This TCR beta chain was found in a study of breast tumors, draining lymph nodes, adjacent tissues. The CDR3 covers 15 residues. Per the germline V gene, CDR1 is LNHNV and CDR2 is YYDKDF (reference sequence). V lost 4 bases and J lost 3, with 15 bases in between. This clonotype was counted many times. TCRdb itself ran the multiplex PCR reads through MiXCR, one entry per CDR3 protein. The repertoire has 150,000 to 200,000 distinct CDR3 sequences, approximately 33% of them found once; the top ten carry around 4%. The lymph nodes were axillary draining lymph nodes from breast cancer patients. Sequencing was done on a sample of axillary lymph node tissue. The V and J genes are TRBV15 and TRBJ1-1; D unclear. This sequence was found in a female donor with breast cancer. Some clones in this sample may be carry-over from other donors' samples. CDR3: CATSTIVQFDTEAFF. The CDR3 DNA reads as TGTGCCACCAGCACAATAGTCCAATTTGACACTGAAGCTTTCTTT.